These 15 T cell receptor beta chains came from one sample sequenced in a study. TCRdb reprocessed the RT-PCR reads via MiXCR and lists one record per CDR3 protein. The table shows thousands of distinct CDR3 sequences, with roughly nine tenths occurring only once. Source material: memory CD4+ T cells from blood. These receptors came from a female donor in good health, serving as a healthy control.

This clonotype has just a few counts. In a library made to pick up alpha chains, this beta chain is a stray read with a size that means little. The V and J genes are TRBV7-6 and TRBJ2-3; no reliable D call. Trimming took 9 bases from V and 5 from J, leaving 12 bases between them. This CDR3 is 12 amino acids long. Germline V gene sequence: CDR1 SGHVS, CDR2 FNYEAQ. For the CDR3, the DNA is TGTGCCAGTAGTTCTACGGGAGATACGCAGTATTTT. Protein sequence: CASSSTGDTQYF.

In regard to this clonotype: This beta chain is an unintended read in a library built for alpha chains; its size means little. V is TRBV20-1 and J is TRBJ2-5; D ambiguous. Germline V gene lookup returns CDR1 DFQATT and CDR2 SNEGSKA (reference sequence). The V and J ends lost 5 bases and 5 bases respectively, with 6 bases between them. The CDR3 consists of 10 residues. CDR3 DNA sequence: TGCAGTGCTCAGAGGGAGACCCAGTACTTC. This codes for CSAQRETQYF.

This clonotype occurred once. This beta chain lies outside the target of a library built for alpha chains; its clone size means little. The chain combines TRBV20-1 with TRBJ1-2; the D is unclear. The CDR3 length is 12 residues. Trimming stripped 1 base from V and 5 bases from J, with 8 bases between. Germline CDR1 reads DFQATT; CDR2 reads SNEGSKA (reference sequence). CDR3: CSARARSYGYTF. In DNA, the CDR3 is TGCAGTGCTAGAGCAAGGTCTTATGGCTACACCTTC.

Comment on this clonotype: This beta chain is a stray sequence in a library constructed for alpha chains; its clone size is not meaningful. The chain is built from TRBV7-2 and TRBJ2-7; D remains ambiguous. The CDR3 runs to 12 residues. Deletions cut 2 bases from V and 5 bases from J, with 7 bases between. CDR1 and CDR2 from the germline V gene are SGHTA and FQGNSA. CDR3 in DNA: TGTGCCAGCAGCTTAACATGGAACGAGCAGTACTTC. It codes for CASSLTWNEQYF.

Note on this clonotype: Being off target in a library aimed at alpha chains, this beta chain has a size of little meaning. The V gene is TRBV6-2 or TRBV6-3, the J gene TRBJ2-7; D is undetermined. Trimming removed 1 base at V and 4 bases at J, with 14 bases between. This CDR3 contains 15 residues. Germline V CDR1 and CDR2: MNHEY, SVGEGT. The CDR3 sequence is CASSYWWTQRYEQYF. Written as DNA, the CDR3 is TGTGCCAGCAGTTACTGGTGGACCCAGAGATACGAGCAGTACTTC.

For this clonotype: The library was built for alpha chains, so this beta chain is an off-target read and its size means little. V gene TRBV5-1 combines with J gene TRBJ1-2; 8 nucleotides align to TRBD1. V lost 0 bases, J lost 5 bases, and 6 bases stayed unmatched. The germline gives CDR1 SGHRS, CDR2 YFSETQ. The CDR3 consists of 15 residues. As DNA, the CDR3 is TGCGCCAGCAGCTTGGCCCAGACAGGGGCTTATGGCTACACCTTC. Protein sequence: CASSLAQTGAYGYTF.

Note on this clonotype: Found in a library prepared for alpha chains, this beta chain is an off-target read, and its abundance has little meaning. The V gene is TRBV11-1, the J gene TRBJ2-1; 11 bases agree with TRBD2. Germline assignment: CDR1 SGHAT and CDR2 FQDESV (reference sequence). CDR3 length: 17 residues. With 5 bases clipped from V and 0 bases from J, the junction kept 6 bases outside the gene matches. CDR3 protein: CASSHLAGGSSYNEQFF. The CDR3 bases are TGTGCCAGCAGCCATCTAGCGGGAGGCTCCTCCTACAATGAGCAGTTCTTC.

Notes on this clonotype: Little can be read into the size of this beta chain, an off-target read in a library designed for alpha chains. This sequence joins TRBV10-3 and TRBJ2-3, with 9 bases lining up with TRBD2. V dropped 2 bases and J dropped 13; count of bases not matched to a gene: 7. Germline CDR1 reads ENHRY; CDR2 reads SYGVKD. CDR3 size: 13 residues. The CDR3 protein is CAISEGTSSGEYF. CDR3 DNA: TGTGCCATCAGTGAGGGGACTAGCTCCGGAGAGTATTTT.

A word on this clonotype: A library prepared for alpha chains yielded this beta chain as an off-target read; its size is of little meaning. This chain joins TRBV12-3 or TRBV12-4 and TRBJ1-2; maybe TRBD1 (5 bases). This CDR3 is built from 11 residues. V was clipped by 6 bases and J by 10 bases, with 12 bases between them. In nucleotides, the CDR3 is TGTGCCAGCAGCCTCCGGGGCTACTACACCTTC. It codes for CASSLRGYYTF.

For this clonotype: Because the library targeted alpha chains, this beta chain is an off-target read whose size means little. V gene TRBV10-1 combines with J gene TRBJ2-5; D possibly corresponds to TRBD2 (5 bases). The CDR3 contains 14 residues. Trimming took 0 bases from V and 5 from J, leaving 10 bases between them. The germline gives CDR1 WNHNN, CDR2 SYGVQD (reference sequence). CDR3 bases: TGCGCCAGCAGTGAGTCGGGCGGGCAGGAGACCCAGTACTTC. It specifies CASSESGGQETQYF.

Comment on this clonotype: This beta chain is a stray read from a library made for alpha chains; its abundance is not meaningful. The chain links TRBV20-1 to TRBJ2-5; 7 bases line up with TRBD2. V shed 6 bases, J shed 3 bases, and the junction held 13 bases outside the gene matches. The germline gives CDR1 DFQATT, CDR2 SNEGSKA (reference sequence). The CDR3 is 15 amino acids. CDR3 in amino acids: CSASGLLGGEETQYF. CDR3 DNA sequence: TGCAGTGCCAGTGGACTACTGGGAGGGGAAGAGACCCAGTACTTC.

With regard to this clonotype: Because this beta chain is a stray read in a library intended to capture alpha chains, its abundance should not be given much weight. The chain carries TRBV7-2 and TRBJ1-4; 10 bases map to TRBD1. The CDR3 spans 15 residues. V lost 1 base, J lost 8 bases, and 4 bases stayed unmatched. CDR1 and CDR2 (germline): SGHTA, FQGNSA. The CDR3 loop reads CASSLGGQGTEKLFF. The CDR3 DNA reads TGTGCCAGCAGCTTAGGGGGACAGGGGACCGAAAAACTGTTTTTT.

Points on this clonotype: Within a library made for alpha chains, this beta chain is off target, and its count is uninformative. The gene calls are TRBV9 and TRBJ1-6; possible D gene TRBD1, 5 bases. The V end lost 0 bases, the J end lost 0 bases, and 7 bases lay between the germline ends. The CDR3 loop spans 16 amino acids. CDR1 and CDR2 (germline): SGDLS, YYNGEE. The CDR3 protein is CASSVGQSSYNSPLHF. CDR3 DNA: TGTGCCAGCAGCGTAGGACAGAGCTCCTATAATTCACCCCTCCACTTT. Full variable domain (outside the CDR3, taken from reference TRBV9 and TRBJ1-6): DSGVTQTPKHLITATGQRVTLRCSPRSGDLSVYWYQQSLDQGLQFLIQYYNGEERAKGNILERFSAQQFPDLHSELNLSSLELGDSALYFCASSVGQSSYNSPLHFGNGTRLTVT.

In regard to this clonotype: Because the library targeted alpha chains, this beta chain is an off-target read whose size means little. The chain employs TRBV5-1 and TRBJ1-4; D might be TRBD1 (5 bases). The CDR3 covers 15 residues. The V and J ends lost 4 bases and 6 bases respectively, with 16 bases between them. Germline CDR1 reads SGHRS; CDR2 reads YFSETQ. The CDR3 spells CASSITGTSDEKLFF. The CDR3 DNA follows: TGCGCCAGCAGCATAACCGGGACCTCGGATGAAAAACTGTTTTTT.

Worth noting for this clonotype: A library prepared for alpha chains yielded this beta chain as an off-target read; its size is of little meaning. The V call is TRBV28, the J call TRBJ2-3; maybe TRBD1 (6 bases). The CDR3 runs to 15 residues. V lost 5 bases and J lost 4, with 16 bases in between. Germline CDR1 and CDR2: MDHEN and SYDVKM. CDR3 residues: CASSPEGVIADTQYF. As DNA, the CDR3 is TGTGCCAGCAGTCCAGAGGGGGTTATCGCAGATACGCAGTATTTT.